The clone carrying this TCR beta chain appeared a single time. This specimen belongs to a study of OX40 agonist ivuxolimab in advanced cancers. Data came from immunoSEQ multiplex PCR; TCRdb stores just in-frame clones and leaves some out. This sample carries some 86,000 clones, roughly 89% of them seen once, and the ten largest clones take roughly 8.9%. V lost 0 bases and J 3 bases, leaving 8 bases between the germline ends. The germline gives CDR1 MNHEY, CDR2 SVGAGI. The CDR3 is made up of 14 amino acids. This TCR derives from an adult with an advanced solid tumor such as melanoma, head and neck, liver or kidney cancer. This chain links TRBV6-5 with TRBJ1-1; no clear D gene. The input for sequencing was CD4+ or CD8+ T cells sorted from blood, taken in a trial of the OX40 agonist ivuxolimab. The CDR3 nucleotides are TGTGCCAGCAGTTACTCCGCGGGCGACACTGAAGCTTTCTTT. Translation: CASSYSAGDTEAFF.